This T cell receptor beta chain stems from a study of T cells in Graves' hyperthyroidism and ophthalmopathy. Uncontrolled infection, other autoimmune disease, pregnancy or lactation led to exclusion. The length of the CDR3 is 15 residues. Trimming cost V 0 bases and J 2 bases; bases outside gene matches: 3. Per the germline V gene, CDR1 is SGDLS and CDR2 is YYNGEE. The source material, RNA transcripts, was used to amplify TCR beta CDR3 regions. The HTBI set primed first-round TCR CDR3 RT-PCR. TCRdb called the multiplex PCR reads again in MiXCR, with one record for every CDR3 protein. Of about 210,000 distinct CDR3 sequences in the sample, around 18% were seen once.

The genes are TRBV9 and TRBJ2-3, with 7 bases matching TRBD2. The origin of this receptor is a man aged 35-49 years with Graves' hyperthyroidism. The sequenced sample was blood. CDR3 residues: CASSVELANTDTQYF. The CDR3 nucleotides are TGTGCCAGCAGCGTAGAACTAGCGAACACAGATACGCAGTATTTT.